This T cell receptor (beta chain) originates from a study of T cells in Graves' hyperthyroidism and ophthalmopathy. Whole-study results and caveats: Most expanded thyroid clonotypes above 0.001 recurred in blood.

Germline CDR1 and CDR2: SQVTM and ANQGSEA. V lost 0 bases, J lost 6 bases, and 7 bases stayed unmatched. This CDR3 spans 14 amino acids. A NOSPECS grade of at least 4, a Clinical Activity Score of at least 3 and duration under 3 months were recorded in ophthalmopathy patients. This clonotype was recorded many times. Its antigen is undetermined. TCR beta CDR3 region amplification was performed from RNA transcripts. The study used the HTBI primer set for a first-round RT-PCR of the TCR CDR3. TCRdb re-called the multiplex PCR reads with MiXCR, one entry per CDR3 protein. This repertoire shows under 500,000 distinct CDR3 sequences, more than 13% found once; its top ten account for around 27%.

The rearrangement links TRBV29-1 to TRBJ2-7; TRBD1 matches 8 bases. The sequence derives from a man in his forties or fifties with Graves' ophthalmopathy. The source material was blood. The CDR3 coding sequence is TGCAGCGTTGAAGACGCCCAGACAGGGGCCGAGCAGTACTTC. The encoded protein is CSVEDAQTGAEQYF.